This T cell receptor (beta chain) originates from a study of blood T cell repertoires in COVID-19. Across the study: Donors in the United States, Italy and Spain gave samples during acute or convalescent COVID-19. The analysed material was cDNA or gDNA that came from T cells, B-cell-depleted T cells, or PBMCs.

As processed by the authors: Cell counts per sample came from amplifying reference gene primers. Method: immunoSEQ multiplex PCR; TCRdb's copy keeps in-frame clones and lacks some. The V and J calls and clone size come from that table; D and trimming were worked out from the DNA. This table has 150,000 to 200,000 clones, less than 90% appearing once. Germline V gives CDR1 SGDLS, CDR2 YYNGEE. The CDR3 covers 16 residues. V shed 2 bases, J shed 1 base, and the junction held 4 bases outside the gene matches. This clonotype was sampled from a man aged 70 or older with active or convalescent COVID-19. The genes are TRBV9 and TRBJ1-5; 9 bases agree with TRBD1. Sequencing used peripheral blood. The CDR3 loop reads CASSVGQGSSNQPQHF. Written as DNA, the CDR3 is TGTGCCAGCAGCGTCGGACAGGGGAGCAGCAATCAGCCCCAGCATTTT.